The 12 T cell receptor beta chains listed next were all sequenced from one sample in a study of CD8 T cells in Susac syndrome. It was with random hexamers that roughly 0.45 to 1 ug RNA was reverse transcribed. TCRdb reprocessed the immunoSEQ multiplex PCR reads via MiXCR and lists one record per CDR3 protein. The sample has approximately 260,000 distinct CDR3 sequences; 95% to 97% are singletons. Sequencing used CD4+ T cells from PBMCs. The receptors originated from a human donor with Susac syndrome.

V is TRBV27 and J is TRBJ2-7; 9 bases map to TRBD1. V was clipped by 2 bases and J by 2 bases; unmatched bases: 4. The CDR3 is 15 amino acids. Per the germline V gene, CDR1 is MNHEY and CDR2 is SMNVEV (reference sequence). The CDR3: CASSLRGTGPYEQYF. CDR3 DNA sequence: TGTGCCAGCAGTTTAAGGGGGACAGGGCCCTACGAGCAGTACTTC.

The chain joins TRBV5-6 to TRBJ2-5; D not certain. The germline V gene has CDR1 SGHDT and CDR2 YYEEEE. V lost 1 base, J lost 4 bases, and 5 bases lay in between. There are 12 residues in the CDR3. The CDR3 is CASSLPRETQYF. The CDR3 DNA reads TGTGCCAGCAGCTTGCCCCGAGAGACCCAGTACTTC.

V gene TRBV20-1 combines with J gene TRBJ2-1, with 7 bases that match TRBD2. The J segment lost 3 bases and the V segment lost 5 bases, leaving 4 bases of the junction unmatched. This CDR3 spans 13 amino acids. Germline CDR1 is DFQATT and CDR2 is SNEGSKA (reference sequence). The CDR3 sequence: CSAHGTNYNEQFF. CDR3 DNA: TGCAGTGCTCACGGGACTAACTACAATGAGCAGTTCTTC.

The genes are TRBV29-1 and TRBJ1-5; 7 bases match TRBD1. J was trimmed by 9 bases and V by 4 bases; bases with no gene match: 12. Germline V gene sequence: CDR1 SQVTM, CDR2 ANQGSEA. The CDR3 covers 14 residues. The CDR3: CSVAGNGAGGPQHF. For the CDR3, the DNA is TGCAGCGTTGCCGGTAACGGGGCAGGGGGGCCCCAGCATTTT.

The rearrangement uses TRBV6-5 and TRBJ2-5; 8 bases match TRBD2. Looked up from germline, CDR1 is MNHEY and CDR2 is SVGAGI. The CDR3 has 14 amino acids. V dropped 4 bases and J dropped 2; count of bases not matched to a gene: 3. For the CDR3, the DNA is TGTGCCAGCAGTTGGACTAGCAGACAAGAGACCCAGTACTTC. Protein: CASSWTSRQETQYF.

The chain uses TRBV9 and TRBJ1-3; D is possibly TRBD1 (6 bases). Trimming cost V 0 bases and J 5 bases, with 12 bases left between them. The CDR3 covers 15 residues. Looked up from germline, CDR1 is SGDLS and CDR2 is YYNGEE. The CDR3 protein is CASSVVAGDRNTIYF. In DNA, the CDR3 is TGTGCCAGCAGCGTAGTGGCAGGGGACAGAAACACCATATATTTT.

CDR3 sequence reads: CSAYPTRDRRKGNQPQHF. The DNA of the CDR3 is TGCAGCGCCTATCCAACCCGGGACAGGAGAAAGGGCAATCAGCCCCAGCATTTT. V is TRBV29-1 and J is TRBJ1-5; 8 nucleotides agree with TRBD1. This CDR3 has 18 residues. V trimming: 7 bases; J trimming: 2 bases; junction bases outside the gene matches: 19. Germline lookup yields CDR1 SQVTM and CDR2 ANQGSEA.

The rearrangement uses TRBV28 and TRBJ2-3; a possible D gene is TRBD2 (6 bases). CDR1 and CDR2 from the germline V gene are MDHEN and SYDVKM. The CDR3 consists of 14 residues. The V and J ends lost 3 bases and 8 bases respectively, with 15 bases between them. CDR3 amino acids: CASSFPQLGGTQYF. The DNA of the CDR3 is TGTGCCAGCAGTTTTCCCCAGTTGGGGGGTACGCAGTATTTT.

J is TRBJ2-1 and V is TRBV20-1, with TRBD2 identical over 10 bases. Germline V CDR1 and CDR2: DFQATT, SNEGSKA (reference sequence). With 3 bases clipped from V and 0 bases from J, the junction kept 5 bases outside the gene matches. CDR3 length equals 16 residues. CDR3 bases: TGCAGTGCTAGTTCCCTAGCGGGGGCCTCCTACAATGAGCAGTTCTTC. This translates into CSASSLAGASYNEQFF.

The rearrangement links TRBV18 to TRBJ2-7; D is ambiguous. The V end was cut by 3 bases, the J end by 6 bases, with 15 bases between. This CDR3 comprises 14 residues. Germline CDR1 is KGHSH and CDR2 is LQKENI. The DNA for the CDR3 is TGTGCCAGCTCACCGGATGTAACCTTCTCCGAGCAGTACTTC. This codes for CASSPDVTFSEQYF.

This clonotype was seen a single time. The rearrangement joins TRBV20-1 to TRBJ1-5, with a weak D call TRBD1 (5 bases). The CDR3 totals 13 residues. CDR1 DFQATT and CDR2 SNEGSKA come from the germline V gene (reference sequence). The V gene lost 1 base and the J gene lost 7 bases, with 11 bases spanning the gap. CDR3 nucleotides: TGCAGTGCTAGAGGTGAAAGGGGCCAGCCCCAGCATTTT. It specifies CSARGERGQPQHF.

This clonotype showed up just a few times. Sequence at one end of the junction differs from germline and may be a read error. The V call is TRBV5-1, the J call TRBJ2-5; D is undetermined. Germline CDR1 is SGHRS and CDR2 is YFSETQ. The CDR3 runs 12 residues. The CDR3 is CASSLTLETQYF. CDR3 bases: TGTGCCAGCAGCTTAACGCTTGAGACCCAGTACTTC.